Given below is one TCR beta chain in context. Its antigen is undetermined. TCRdb used MiXCR to reprocess the 5' RACE reads, holding one entry per CDR3 protein. Among approximately 300,000 distinct CDR3 sequences listed, less than 25% were seen once. This entry comes from a study of CD8 T cells in ankylosing spondylitis. Broader study findings: A motif of under ten highly homologous TCR beta variants was seen as apparently characteristic of ankylosing spondylitis blood.

Trimming took 4 bases from V and 7 from J; bases not matched to a gene: 10. Germline V gene data show CDR1 as SGHRS and CDR2 as YFSETQ. This CDR3 has 14 amino acids. The chain employs TRBV5-1 and TRBJ1-1, with TRBD1 identical over 7 bases. The sequence came from a female donor with ankylosing spondylitis or in good health (not recorded which). Sequencing was performed on blood, either unsorted or a sorted T cell fraction (not recorded which). CDR3 DNA sequence: TGCGCCAGCAGCCCCTCAGGGGGGCCGGGTGAAGCTTTCTTT. Amino acid sequence: CASSPSGGPGEAFF.